Sequencing of this T cell receptor beta chain was carried out in a study of blood T cells in healthy people across ages. Findings of the study overall: TCR beta diversity, measured per million T cells, fell in a roughly linear way with age.

Primed by a sample-barcoded 5' primer and a J-beta primer mix, a second PCR proceeded for about 7 to 11 cycles. TCRdb passed the 5' RACE reads through MiXCR, listing each CDR3 protein once. The data contain about 720,000 distinct CDR3 sequences, 22% of them singletons. Caucasian individuals from Russia who were healthy and aged roughly 6 to 90 acted as donors. Trimming removed 4 bases from V and 6 bases from J, with 21 bases in between. There are 16 residues in the CDR3. Germline-derived CDR1 and CDR2 are MNHNY and SVGAGI (reference sequence). Turning to this clonotype: Its antigen is unknown.

The TCR was taken from a man in his 70s in good health. The chain recombines TRBV6-6 with TRBJ1-1, with TRBD1 as a possible D gene (6 bases). Sequenced sample: blood. CDR3 residues: CASSSPSHTGSSEAFF. DNA for the CDR3: TGTGCCAGCAGTTCCCCATCGCACACAGGGAGCTCTGAAGCTTTCTTT.